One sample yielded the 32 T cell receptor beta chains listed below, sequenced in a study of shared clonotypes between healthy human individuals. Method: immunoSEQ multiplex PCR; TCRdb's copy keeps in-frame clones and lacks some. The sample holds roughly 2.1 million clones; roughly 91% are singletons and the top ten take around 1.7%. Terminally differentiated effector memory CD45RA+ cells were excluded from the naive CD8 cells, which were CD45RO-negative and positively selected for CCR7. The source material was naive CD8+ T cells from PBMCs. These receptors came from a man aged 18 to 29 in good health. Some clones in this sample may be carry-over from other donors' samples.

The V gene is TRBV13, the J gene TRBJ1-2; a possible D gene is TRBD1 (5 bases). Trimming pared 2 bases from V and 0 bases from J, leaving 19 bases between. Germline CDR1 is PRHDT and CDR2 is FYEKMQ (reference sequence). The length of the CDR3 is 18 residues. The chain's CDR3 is CASSLPPGTFKTNYGYTF. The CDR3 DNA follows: TGTGCCAGCAGCTTACCCCCCGGGACCTTCAAGACTAACTATGGCTACACCTTC.

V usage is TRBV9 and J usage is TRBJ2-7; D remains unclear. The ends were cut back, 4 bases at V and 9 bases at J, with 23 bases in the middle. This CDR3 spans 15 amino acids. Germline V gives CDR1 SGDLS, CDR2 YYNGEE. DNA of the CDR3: TGTGCCAGCAGCCCGCATGGTGAGCCCGTGGATAGGCAGTACTTC. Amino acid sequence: CASSPHGEPVDRQYF.

CDR3 bases: TGTGCCAGTAGTATTTCAGGATGGCACGAGCAGTACTTC. It translates to CASSISGWHEQYF. The rearrangement uses TRBV19 and TRBJ2-7; D ambiguous. Germline lookup yields CDR1 LNHDA and CDR2 SQIVND (reference sequence). The CDR3 has 13 amino acids. With 3 bases removed from V and 5 bases from J, the gap between germline ends came to 11 bases.

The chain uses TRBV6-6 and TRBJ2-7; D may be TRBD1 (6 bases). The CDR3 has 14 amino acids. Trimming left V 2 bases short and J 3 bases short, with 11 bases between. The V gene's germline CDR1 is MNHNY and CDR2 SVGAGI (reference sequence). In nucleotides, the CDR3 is TGTGCCAGCAGTTACGACAGGATAAACTACGAGCAGTACTTC. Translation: CASSYDRINYEQYF.

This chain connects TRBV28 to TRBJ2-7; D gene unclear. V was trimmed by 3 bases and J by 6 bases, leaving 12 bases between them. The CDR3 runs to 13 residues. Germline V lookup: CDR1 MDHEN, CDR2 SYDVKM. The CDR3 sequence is CASSFVSTAEQYF. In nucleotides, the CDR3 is TGTGCCAGCAGTTTCGTTTCGACTGCCGAGCAGTACTTC.

The CDR3 sequence: CASSTGTGGTDGYTF. In nucleotides, the CDR3 is TGTGCCAGCAGCACCGGGACTGGGGGGACTGATGGCTACACCTTC. The V call is TRBV7-9, the J call TRBJ1-2, with D maybe TRBD1 (5 bases). CDR1 SEHNR and CDR2 FQNEAQ come from the germline V gene (reference sequence). The CDR3 sequence is 15 residues long. V shed 5 bases and J shed 6 bases, with 19 bases lying between them.

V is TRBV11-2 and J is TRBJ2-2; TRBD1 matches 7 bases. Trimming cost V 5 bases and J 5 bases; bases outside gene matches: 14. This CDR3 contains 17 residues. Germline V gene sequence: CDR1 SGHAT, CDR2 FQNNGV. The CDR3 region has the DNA TGTGCCAGCAGCCCGACAGGGAGTCATTTAGGGACCGGGGAGCTGTTTTTT. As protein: CASSPTGSHLGTGELFF.

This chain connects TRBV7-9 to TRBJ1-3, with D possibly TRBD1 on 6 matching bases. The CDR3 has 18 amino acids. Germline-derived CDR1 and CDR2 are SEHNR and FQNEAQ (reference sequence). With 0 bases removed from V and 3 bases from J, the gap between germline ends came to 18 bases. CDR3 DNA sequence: TGTGCCAGCAGCTTAGCACTCACAGGGTTTAGTAGTGGAAACACCATATATTTT. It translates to CASSLALTGFSSGNTIYF.

CDR3 in amino acids: CASNEGLASTGELFF. The CDR3 DNA sequence: TGCGCCAGCAACGAAGGACTAGCAAGCACCGGGGAGCTGTTTTTT. The gene calls are TRBV4-1 and TRBJ2-2, with 8 bases fitting TRBD2. The J segment lost 4 bases and the V segment lost 7 bases, leaving 8 bases of the junction unmatched. Germline CDR1 reads MGHRA; CDR2 reads YSYEKL. There are 15 residues in the CDR3.

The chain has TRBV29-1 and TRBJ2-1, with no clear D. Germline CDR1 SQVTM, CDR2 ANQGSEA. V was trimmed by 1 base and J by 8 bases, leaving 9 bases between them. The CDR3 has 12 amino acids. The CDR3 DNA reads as TGCAGCGTTGAAGGCGCTTTCTATGAGCAGTTCTTC. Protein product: CSVEGAFYEQFF.

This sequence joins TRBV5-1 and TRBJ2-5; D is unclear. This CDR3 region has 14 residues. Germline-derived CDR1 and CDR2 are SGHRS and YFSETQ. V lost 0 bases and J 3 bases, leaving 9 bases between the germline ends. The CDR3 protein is CASSLARKEETQYF. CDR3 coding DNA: TGCGCCAGCAGCTTGGCCAGGAAAGAAGAGACCCAGTACTTC. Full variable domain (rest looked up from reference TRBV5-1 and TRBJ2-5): KAGVTQTPRYLIKTRGQQVTLSCSPISGHRSVSWYQQTPGQGLQFLFEYFSETQRNKGNFPGRFSGRQFSNSRSEMNVSTLELGDSALYLCASSLARKEETQYFGPGTRLLVL.

This chain's CDR3 is CASSPGLAVTYEQYF. The CDR3 DNA reads TGCGCCAGCAGCCCCGGACTAGCGGTAACCTACGAGCAGTACTTC. The V and J genes are TRBV5-1 and TRBJ2-7; 10 nucleotides agree with TRBD2. V was pared by 4 bases and J by 2 bases, with 6 bases of the junction left unmatched. There are 15 residues in the CDR3. Germline CDR1 reads SGHRS; CDR2 reads YFSETQ.

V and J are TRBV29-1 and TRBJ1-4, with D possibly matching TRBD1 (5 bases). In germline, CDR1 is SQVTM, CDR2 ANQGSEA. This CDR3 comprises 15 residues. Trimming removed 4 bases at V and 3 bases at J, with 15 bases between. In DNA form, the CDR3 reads TGCAGCGTTGGAAGGCGGGAAGGGGCTAATGAAAAACTGTTTTTT. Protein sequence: CSVGRREGANEKLFF.

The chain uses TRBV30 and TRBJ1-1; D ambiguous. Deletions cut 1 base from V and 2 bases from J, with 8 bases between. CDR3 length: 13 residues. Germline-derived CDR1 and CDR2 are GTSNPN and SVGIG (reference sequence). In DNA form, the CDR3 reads TGTGCCTGGAGTGACCCGTATAACACTGAAGCTTTCTTT. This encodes CAWSDPYNTEAFF.

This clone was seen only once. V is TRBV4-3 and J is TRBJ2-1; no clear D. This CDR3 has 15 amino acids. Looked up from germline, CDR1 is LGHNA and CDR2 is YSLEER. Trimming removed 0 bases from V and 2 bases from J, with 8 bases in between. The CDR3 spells CASSQEVAAYNEQFF. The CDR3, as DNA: TGCGCCAGCAGCCAAGAGGTGGCCGCCTACAATGAGCAGTTCTTC.

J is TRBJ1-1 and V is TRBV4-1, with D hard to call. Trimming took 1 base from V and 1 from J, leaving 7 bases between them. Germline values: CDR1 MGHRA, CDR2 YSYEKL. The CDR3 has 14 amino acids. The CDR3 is CASSQGMGNTEAFF. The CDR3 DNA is TGCGCCAGCAGCCAAGGTATGGGGAACACTGAAGCTTTCTTT.

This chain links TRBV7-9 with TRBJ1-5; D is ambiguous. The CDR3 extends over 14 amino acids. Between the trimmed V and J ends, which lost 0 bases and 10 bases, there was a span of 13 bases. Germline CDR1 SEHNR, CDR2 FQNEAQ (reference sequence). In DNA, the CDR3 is TGTGCCAGCAGCTTAGCGAGAGTCGACTCCCCCCAGCATTTT. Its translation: CASSLARVDSPQHF.

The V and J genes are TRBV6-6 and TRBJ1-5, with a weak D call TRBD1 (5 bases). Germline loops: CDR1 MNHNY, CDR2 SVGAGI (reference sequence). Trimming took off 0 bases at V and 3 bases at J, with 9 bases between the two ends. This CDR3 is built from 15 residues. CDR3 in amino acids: CASSYSEGFNQPQHF. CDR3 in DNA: TGTGCCAGCAGTTACTCGGAGGGGTTCAATCAGCCCCAGCATTTT.

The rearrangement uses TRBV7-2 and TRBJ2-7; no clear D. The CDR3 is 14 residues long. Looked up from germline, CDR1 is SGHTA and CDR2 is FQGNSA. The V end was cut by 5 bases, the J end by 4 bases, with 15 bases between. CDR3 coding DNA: TGTGCCAGCAGCCCCGCCGGTGGGCGATACGAGCAGTACTTC. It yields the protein CASSPAGGRYEQYF.

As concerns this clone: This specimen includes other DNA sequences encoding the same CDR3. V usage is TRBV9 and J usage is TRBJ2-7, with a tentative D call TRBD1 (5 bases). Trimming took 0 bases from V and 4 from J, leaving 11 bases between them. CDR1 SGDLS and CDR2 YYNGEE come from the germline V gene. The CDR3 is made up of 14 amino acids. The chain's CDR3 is CASSVEGRAYEQYF. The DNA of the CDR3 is TGTGCCAGCAGCGTAGAGGGCAGGGCGTACGAGCAGTACTTC.

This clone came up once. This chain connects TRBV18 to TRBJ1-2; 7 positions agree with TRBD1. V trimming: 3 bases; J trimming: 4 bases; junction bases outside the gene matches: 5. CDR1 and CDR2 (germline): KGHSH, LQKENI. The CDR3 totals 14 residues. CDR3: CASSPQGDAYGYTF. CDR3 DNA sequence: TGTGCCAGCTCACCGCAGGGGGACGCCTATGGCTACACCTTC.

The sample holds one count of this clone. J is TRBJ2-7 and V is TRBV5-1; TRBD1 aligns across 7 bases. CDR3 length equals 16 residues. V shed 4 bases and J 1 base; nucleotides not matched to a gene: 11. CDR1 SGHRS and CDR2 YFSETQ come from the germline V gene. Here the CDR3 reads CASSPLDRVASYEQYF. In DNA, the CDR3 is TGCGCCAGCAGCCCCCTCGACAGGGTTGCATCCTACGAGCAGTACTTC. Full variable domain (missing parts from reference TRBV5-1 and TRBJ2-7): KAGVTQTPRYLIKTRGQQVTLSCSPISGHRSVSWYQQTPGQGLQFLFEYFSETQRNKGNFPGRFSGRQFSNSRSEMNVSTLELGDSALYLCASSPLDRVASYEQYFGPGTRLTVT.

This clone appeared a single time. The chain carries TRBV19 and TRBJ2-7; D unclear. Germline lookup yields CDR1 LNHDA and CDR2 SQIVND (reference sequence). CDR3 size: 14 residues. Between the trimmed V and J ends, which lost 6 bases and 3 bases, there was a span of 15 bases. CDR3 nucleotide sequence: TGTGCCAGTAGCCCCCTCAGCTCGGGCTACGAGCAGTACTTC. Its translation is CASSPLSSGYEQYF.

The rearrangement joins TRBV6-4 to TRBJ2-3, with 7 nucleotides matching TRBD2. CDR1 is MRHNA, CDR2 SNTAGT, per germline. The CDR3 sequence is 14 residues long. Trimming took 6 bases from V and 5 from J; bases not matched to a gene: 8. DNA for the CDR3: TGTGCCAGCAGCCCCAAAAGCGGGATAGATACGCAGTATTTT. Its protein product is CASSPKSGIDTQYF.

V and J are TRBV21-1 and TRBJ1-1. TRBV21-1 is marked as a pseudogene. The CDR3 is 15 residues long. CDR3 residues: CASSKAEGRVTEAFF. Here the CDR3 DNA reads TGTGCCAGCAGCAAAGCGGAGGGGAGGGTCACTGAAGCTTTCTTT.

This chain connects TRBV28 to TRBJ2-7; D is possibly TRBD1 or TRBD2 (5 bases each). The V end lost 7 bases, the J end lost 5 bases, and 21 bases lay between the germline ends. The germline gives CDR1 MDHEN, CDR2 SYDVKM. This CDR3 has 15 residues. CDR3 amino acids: CASTPVWGNGDEQYF. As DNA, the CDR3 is TGTGCCAGCACCCCGGTTTGGGGGAATGGCGACGAGCAGTACTTC.

CDR3 residues: CASSISNYGYTF. The CDR3 nucleotides are TGTGCCAGTAGTATAAGCAACTATGGCTACACCTTC. This rearrangement joins TRBV19 to TRBJ1-2; unclear D gene. The CDR3 contains 12 residues. CDR1 and CDR2 from the germline V gene are LNHDA and SQIVND (reference sequence). The germline V and J ends were trimmed by 2 bases and 2 bases, with 3 bases remaining between them.

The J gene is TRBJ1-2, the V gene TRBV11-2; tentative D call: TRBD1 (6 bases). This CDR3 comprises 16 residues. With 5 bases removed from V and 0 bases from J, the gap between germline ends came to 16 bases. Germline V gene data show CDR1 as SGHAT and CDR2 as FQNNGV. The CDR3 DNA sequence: TGTGCCAGCAGCCCTCTGACAGGCCACGCTAACTATGGCTACACCTTC. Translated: CASSPLTGHANYGYTF.

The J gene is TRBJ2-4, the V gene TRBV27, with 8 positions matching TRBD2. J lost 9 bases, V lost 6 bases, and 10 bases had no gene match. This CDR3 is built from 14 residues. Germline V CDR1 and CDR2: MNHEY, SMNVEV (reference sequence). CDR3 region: CASSPRGGAGIQYF. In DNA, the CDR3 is TGTGCCAGCAGCCCCCGGGGGGGAGCTGGCATTCAGTACTTC.

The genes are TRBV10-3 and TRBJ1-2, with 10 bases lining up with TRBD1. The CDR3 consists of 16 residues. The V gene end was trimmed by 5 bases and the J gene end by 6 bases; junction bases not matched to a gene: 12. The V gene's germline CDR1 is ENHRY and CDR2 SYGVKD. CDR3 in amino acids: CAISLRDRGPVDGYTF. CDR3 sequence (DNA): TGTGCCATCAGTCTACGGGACAGGGGCCCTGTGGATGGCTACACCTTC.

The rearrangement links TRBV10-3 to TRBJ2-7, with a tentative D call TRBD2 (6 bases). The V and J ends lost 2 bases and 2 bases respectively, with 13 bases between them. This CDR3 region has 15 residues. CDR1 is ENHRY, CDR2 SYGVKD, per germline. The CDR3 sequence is CAISEGELAPYEQYF. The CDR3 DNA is TGTGCCATCAGTGAGGGAGAACTAGCCCCCTACGAGCAGTACTTC.

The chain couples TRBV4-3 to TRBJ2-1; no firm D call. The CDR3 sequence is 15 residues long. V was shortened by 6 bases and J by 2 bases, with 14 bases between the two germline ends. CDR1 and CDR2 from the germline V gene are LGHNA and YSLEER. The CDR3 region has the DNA TGCGCCAGCAGATCCAAAGGCGGACCCTACAATGAGCAGTTCTTC. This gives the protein CASRSKGGPYNEQFF.